This TCR beta chain was recovered during a study of OX40 agonist ivuxolimab in advanced cancers. For the study at large: Of the patients, three showed partial responses, one with hepatocellular carcinoma and two with cutaneous melanoma.

Sequencing used immunoSEQ multiplex PCR; TCRdb keeps in-frame clones, though not all of them. The profile shows over 65,000 clones, more than 85% of them singletons. Between the trimmed V and J ends, which lost 3 bases and 8 bases, there was a span of 19 bases. CDR1 is MNHEY and CDR2 is SMNVEV in the germline V gene (reference sequence). There are 15 residues in the CDR3. This material consisted of CD4+ or CD8+ T cells sorted from blood, taken in a trial of the OX40 agonist ivuxolimab. The V gene is TRBV27, the J gene TRBJ1-2; D is uncertain. The sequence derives from an adult with an advanced solid tumor such as melanoma, head and neck, liver or kidney cancer. The CDR3 sequence is CASSLVDGLGYGYTF. CDR3 sequence (DNA): TGTGCCAGCAGTTTGGTCGATGGATTGGGGTACGGCTACACCTTC.